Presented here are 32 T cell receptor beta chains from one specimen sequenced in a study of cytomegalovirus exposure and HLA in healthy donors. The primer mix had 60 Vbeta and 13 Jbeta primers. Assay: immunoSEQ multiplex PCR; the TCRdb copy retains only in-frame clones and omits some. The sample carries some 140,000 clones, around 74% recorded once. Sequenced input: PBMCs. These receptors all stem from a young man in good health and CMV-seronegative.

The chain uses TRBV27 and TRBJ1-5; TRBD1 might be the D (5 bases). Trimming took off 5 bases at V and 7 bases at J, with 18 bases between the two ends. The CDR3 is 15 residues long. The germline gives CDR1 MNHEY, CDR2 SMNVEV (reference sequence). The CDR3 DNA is TGTGCCAGCAGTCCAAGACCGTTGGGGGGGCAGCCCCAGCATTTT. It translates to CASSPRPLGGQPQHF.

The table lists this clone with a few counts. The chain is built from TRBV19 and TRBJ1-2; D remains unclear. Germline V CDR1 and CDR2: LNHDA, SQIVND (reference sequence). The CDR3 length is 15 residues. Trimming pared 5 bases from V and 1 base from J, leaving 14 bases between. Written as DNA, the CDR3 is TGTGCCAGTAGTCCGCAGCGAGACCTTAACTATGGCTACACCTTC. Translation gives CASSPQRDLNYGYTF. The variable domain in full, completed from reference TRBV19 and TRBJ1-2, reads DGGITQSPKYLFRKEGQNVTLSCEQNLNHDAMYWYRQDPGQGLRLIYYSQIVNDFQKGDIAEGYSVSREKKESFPLTVTSAQKNPTAFYLCASSPQRDLNYGYTFGSGTRLTVV.

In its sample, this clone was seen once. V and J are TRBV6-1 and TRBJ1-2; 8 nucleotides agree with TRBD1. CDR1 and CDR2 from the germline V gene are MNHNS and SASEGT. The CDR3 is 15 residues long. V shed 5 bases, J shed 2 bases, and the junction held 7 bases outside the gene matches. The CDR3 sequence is CASSFRDRKNYGYTF. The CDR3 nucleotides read TGTGCCAGCAGTTTCCGGGACAGGAAAAACTATGGCTACACCTTC.

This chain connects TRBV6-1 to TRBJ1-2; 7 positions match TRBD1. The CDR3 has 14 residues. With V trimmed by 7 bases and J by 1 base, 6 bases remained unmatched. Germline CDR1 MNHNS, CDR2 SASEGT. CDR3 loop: CASTPGQLNYGYTF. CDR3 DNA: TGTGCCAGCACCCCGGGACAGCTTAACTATGGCTACACCTTC.

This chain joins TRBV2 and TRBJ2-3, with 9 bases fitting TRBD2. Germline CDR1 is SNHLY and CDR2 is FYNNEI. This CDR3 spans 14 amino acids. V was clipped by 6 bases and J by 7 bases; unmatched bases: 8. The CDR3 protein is CASSELAGTNTQYF. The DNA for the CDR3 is TGTGCCAGCAGCGAGCTAGCGGGGACAAATACGCAGTATTTT.

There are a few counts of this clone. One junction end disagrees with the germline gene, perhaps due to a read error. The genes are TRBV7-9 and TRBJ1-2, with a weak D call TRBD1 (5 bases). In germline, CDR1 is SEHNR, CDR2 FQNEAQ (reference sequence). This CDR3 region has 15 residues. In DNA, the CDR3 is TGTGCCAGCAGCGGTCATATTAAGACCGGGGGATACTTAGCCTTC. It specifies CASSGHIKTGGYLAF.

CDR3 amino acids: CASSQEWGDTQYF. Here the CDR3 DNA reads TGTGCCAGCAGCCAGGAGTGGGGCGATACGCAGTATTTT. The chain is built from TRBV5-6 and TRBJ2-3; a weak D match, TRBD1 (5 bases). This CDR3 region has 13 residues. Between the trimmed V and J ends, which lost 4 bases and 6 bases, there was a span of 12 bases. Germline values: CDR1 SGHDT, CDR2 YYEEEE.

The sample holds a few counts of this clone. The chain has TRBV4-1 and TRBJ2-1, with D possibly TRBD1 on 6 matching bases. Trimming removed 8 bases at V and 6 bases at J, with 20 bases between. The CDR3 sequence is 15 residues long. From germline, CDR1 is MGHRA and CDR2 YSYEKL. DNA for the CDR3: TGCGCCAGCGGTCCCCGGTCAGGGGTTCCCAATGAGCAGTTCTTC. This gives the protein CASGPRSGVPNEQFF.

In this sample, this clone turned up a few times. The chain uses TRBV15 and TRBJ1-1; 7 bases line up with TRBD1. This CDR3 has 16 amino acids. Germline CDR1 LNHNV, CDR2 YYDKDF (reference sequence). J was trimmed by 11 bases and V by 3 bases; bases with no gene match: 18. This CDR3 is CATSRGVGGEVPGAFF. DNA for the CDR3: TGTGCCACCAGCAGGGGGGTAGGGGGCGAGGTCCCTGGGGCTTTCTTT.

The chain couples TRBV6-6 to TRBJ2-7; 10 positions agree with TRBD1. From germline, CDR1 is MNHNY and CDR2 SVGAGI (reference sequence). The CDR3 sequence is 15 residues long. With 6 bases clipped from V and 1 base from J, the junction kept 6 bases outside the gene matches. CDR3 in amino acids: CASSAGQGGSYEQYV. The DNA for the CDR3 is TGTGCCAGCAGCGCCGGACAGGGGGGATCCTACGAGCAGTACGTC.

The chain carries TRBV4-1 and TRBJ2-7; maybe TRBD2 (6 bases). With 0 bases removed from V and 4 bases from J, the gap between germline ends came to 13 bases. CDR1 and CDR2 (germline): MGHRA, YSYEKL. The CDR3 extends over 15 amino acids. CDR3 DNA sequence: TGCGCCAGCAGCCAAGATGGGGAGGCGGCATACGAGCAGTACGTC. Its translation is CASSQDGEAAYEQYV.

The CDR3 is CSAGTAPRRDYGYTF. As DNA, the CDR3 is TGCAGCGCCGGGACAGCACCCCGGCGGGACTATGGCTACACCTTC. The gene calls are TRBV29-1 and TRBJ1-2; 7 positions agree with TRBD1. There are 15 residues in the CDR3. J gave up 3 bases and V 7 bases, and 14 bases lay outside the gene matches. From germline, CDR1 is SQVTM and CDR2 ANQGSEA.

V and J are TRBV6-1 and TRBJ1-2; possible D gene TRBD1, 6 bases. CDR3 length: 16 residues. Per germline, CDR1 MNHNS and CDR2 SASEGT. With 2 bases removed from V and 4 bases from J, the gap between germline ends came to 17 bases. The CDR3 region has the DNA TGTGCCAGCAGTGAAATGGGGTCGACAGGCCTCTATGGCTACACCTTC. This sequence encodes CASSEMGSTGLYGYTF.

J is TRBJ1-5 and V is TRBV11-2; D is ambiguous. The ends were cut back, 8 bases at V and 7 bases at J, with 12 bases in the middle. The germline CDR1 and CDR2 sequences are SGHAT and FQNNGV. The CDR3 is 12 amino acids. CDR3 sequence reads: CASGPGGQPQHF. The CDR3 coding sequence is TGTGCCAGCGGACCGGGAGGGCAGCCCCAGCATTTT. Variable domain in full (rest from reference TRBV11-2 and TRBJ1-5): EAGVAQSPRYKIIEKRQSVAFWCNPISGHATLYWYQQILGQGPKLLIQFQNNGVVDDSQLPKDRFSAERLKGVDSTLKIQPAKLEDSAVYLCASGPGGQPQHFGDGTRLSIL.

CDR3 nucleotides: TGTGCCAGCAGTACAGGAACCTATAATTCACCCCTCCACTTT. Translation: CASSTGTYNSPLHF. The rearrangement links TRBV6-6 to TRBJ1-6, with D possibly TRBD1 on 5 matching bases. The V end was cut by 5 bases, the J end by 2 bases, with 7 bases between. The germline V gene encodes CDR1 MNHNY and CDR2 SVGAGI (reference sequence). This CDR3 contains 14 residues.

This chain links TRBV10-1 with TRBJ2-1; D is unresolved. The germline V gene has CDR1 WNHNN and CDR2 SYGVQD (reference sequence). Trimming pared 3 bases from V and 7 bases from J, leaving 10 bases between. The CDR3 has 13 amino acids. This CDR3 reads CASSDYSGNEQFF. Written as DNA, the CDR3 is TGCGCCAGCAGTGACTATTCAGGTAATGAGCAGTTCTTC.

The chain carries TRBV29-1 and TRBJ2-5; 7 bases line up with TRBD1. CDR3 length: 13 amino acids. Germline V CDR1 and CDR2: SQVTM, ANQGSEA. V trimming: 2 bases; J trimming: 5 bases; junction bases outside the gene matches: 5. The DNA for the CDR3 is TGCAGCGTTGAAAAGGGGGCGCCGGAGACCCAGTACTTC. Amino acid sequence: CSVEKGAPETQYF.

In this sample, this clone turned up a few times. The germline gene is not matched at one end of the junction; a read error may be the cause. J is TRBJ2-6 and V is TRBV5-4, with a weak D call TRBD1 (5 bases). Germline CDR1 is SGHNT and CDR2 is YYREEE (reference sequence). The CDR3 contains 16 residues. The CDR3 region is CASSLSLSSGANGLTF. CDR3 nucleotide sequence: TGTGCCAGCAGCTTGAGCCTCAGCTCTGGGGCCAACGGCCTGACTTTC.

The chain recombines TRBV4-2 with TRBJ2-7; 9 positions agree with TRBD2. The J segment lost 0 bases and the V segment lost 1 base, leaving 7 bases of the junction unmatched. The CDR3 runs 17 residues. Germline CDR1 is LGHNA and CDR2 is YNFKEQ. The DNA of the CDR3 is TGTGCCAGCAGCCAAGGACTAGCGGAGATTTACTCCTACGAGCAGTACTTC. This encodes CASSQGLAEIYSYEQYF.

The CDR3 region is CASSTGLAGLNEQFF. In DNA form, the CDR3 reads TGTGCCAGTAGTACCGGACTAGCGGGGTTGAATGAGCAGTTCTTC. The J gene is TRBJ2-1, the V gene TRBV19; 12 bases line up with TRBD2. Germline V gene data show CDR1 as LNHDA and CDR2 as SQIVND (reference sequence). This CDR3 is built from 15 residues. V lost 4 bases to trimming and J lost 7 bases; unmatched junction nucleotides: 5.

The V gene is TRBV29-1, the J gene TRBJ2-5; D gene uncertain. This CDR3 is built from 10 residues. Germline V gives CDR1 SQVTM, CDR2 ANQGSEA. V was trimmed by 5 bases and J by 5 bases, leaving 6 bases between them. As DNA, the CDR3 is TGCAGCGTTCTGTCCGAGACCCAGTACTTC. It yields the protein CSVLSETQYF.

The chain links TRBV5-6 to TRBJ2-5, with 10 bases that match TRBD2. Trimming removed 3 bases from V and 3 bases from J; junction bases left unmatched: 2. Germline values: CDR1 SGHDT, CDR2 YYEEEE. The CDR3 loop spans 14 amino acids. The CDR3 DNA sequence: TGTGCCAGCAGCTGGCTAGCGGGGGAAGAGACCCAGTACTTC. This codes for CASSWLAGEETQYF.

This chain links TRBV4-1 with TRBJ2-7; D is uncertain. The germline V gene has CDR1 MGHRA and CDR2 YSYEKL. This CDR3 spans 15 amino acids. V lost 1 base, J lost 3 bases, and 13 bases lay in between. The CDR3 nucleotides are TGCGCCAGCAGCCAAGTTCACCCGCTAGGCTACGAGCAGTACTTC. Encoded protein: CASSQVHPLGYEQYF.

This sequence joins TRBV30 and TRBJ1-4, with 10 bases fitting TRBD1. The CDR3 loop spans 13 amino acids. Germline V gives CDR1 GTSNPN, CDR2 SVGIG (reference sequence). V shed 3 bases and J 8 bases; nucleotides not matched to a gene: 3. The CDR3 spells CAWSGTGVEKLFF. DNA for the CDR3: TGTGCCTGGAGCGGGACAGGGGTCGAAAAACTGTTTTTT.

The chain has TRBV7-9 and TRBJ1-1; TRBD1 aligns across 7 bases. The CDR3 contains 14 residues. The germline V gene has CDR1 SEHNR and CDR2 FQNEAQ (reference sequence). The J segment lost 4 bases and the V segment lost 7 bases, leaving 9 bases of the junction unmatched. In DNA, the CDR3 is TGTGCCAGCAACCCGTCAGGGGGAGGCACTGAAGCTTTCTTT. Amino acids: CASNPSGGGTEAFF.

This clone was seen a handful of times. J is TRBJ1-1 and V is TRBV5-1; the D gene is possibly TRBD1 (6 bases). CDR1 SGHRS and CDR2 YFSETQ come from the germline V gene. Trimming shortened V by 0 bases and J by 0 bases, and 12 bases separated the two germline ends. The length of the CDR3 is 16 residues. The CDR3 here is CASSLGMDSMNTEAFF. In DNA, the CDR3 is TGCGCCAGCAGCTTGGGCATGGACAGCATGAACACTGAAGCTTTCTTT. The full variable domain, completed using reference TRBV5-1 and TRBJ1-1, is KAGVTQTPRYLIKTRGQQVTLSCSPISGHRSVSWYQQTPGQGLQFLFEYFSETQRNKGNFPGRFSGRQFSNSRSEMNVSTLELGDSALYLCASSLGMDSMNTEAFFGQGTRLTVV.

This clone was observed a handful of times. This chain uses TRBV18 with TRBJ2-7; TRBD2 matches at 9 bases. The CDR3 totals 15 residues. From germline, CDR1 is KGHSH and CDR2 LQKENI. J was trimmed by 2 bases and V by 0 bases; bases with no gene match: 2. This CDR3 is CASSPPLAGAYEQYF. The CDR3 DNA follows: TGTGCCAGCTCACCACCTTTAGCGGGAGCCTACGAGCAGTACTTC. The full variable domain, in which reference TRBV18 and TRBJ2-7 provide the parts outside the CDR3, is NAGVMQNPRHLVRRRGQEARLRCSPMKGHSHVYWYRQLPEEGLKFMVYLQKENIIDESGMPKERFSAEFPKEGPSILRIQQVVRGDSAAYFCASSPPLAGAYEQYFGPGTRLTVT.

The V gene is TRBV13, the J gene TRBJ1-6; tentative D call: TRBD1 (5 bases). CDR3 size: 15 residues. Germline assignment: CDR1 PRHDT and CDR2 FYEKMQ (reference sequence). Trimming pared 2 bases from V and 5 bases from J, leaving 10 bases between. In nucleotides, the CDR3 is TGTGCCAGCAGCTTACACAGGCCCAATAATTCACCCCTCCACTTT. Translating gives CASSLHRPNNSPLHF.

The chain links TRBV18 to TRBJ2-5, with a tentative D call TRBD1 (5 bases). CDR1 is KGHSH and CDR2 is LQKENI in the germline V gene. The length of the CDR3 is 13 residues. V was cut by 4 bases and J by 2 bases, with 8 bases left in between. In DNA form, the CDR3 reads TGTGCCAGCTCACTCAGGGTTCAAGAGACCCAGTACTTC. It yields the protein CASSLRVQETQYF. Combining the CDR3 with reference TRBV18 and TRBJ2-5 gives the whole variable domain NAGVMQNPRHLVRRRGQEARLRCSPMKGHSHVYWYRQLPEEGLKFMVYLQKENIIDESGMPKERFSAEFPKEGPSILRIQQVVRGDSAAYFCASSLRVQETQYFGPGTRLLVL.

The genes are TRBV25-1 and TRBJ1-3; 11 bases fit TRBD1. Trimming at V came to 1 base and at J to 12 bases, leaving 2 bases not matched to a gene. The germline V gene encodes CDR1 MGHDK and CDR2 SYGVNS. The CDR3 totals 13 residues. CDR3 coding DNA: TGTGCCAGCAGTGAATGGGGACAGGGGGGCATATATTTT. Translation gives CASSEWGQGGIYF. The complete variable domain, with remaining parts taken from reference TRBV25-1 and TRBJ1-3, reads EADIYQTPRYLVIGTGKKITLECSQTMGHDKMYWYQQDPGMELHLIHYSYGVNSTEKGDLSSESTVSRIRTEHFPLTLESARPSHTSQYLCASSEWGQGGIYFGEGSWLTVV.

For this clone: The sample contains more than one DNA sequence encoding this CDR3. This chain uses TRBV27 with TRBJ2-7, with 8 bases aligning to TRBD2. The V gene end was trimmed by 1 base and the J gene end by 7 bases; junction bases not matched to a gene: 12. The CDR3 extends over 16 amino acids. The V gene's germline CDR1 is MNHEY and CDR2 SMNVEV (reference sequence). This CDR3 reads CASSLLGQRGLGEQYF. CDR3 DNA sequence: TGTGCCAGCAGTTTATTGGGCCAGCGGGGGTTAGGAGAGCAGTACTTC.

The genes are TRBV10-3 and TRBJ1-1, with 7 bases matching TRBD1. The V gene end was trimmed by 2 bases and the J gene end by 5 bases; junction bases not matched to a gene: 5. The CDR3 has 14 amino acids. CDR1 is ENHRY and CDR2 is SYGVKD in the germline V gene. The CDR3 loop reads CAISETGEVTEAFF. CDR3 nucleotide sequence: TGTGCCATCAGTGAGACAGGGGAGGTAACTGAAGCTTTCTTT.